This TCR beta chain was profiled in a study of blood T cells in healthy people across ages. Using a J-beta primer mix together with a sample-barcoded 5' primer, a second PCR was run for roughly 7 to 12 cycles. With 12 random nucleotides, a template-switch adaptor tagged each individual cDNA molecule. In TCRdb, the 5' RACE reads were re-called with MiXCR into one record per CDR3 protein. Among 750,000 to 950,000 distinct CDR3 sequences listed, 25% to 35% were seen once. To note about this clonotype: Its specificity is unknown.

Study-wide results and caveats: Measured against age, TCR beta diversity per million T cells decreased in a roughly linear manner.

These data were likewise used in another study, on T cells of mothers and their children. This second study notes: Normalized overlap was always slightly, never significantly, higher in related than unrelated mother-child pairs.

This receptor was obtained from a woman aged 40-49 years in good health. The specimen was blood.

CDR3 in DNA: TGTGCCAGCAGCTTCAGGGAAGGGGCGTACTTC. Its protein product is CASSFREGAYF. This chain uses TRBV7-2 with TRBJ2-5; tentative D call: TRBD1 (5 bases). The V end lost 3 bases, the J end lost 13 bases, and 12 bases lay between the germline ends. In germline, CDR1 is SGHTA, CDR2 FQGNSA. The CDR3 has 11 residues.